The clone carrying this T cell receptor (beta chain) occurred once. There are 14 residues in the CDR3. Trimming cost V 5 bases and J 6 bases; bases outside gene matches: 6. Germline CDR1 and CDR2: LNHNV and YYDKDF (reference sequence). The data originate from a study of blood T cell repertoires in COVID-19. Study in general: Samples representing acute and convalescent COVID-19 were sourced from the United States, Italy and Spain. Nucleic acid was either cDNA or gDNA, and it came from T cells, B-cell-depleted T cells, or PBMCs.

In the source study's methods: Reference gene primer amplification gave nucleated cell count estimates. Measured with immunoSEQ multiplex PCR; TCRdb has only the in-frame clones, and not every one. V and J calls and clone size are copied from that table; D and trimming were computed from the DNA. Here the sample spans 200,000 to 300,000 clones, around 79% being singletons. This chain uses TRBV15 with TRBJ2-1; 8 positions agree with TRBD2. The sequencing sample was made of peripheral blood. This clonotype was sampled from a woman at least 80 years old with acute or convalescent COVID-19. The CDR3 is CATSGKLAVNEQFF. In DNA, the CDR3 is TGTGCCACCAGCGGAAAACTAGCGGTCAATGAGCAGTTCTTC.